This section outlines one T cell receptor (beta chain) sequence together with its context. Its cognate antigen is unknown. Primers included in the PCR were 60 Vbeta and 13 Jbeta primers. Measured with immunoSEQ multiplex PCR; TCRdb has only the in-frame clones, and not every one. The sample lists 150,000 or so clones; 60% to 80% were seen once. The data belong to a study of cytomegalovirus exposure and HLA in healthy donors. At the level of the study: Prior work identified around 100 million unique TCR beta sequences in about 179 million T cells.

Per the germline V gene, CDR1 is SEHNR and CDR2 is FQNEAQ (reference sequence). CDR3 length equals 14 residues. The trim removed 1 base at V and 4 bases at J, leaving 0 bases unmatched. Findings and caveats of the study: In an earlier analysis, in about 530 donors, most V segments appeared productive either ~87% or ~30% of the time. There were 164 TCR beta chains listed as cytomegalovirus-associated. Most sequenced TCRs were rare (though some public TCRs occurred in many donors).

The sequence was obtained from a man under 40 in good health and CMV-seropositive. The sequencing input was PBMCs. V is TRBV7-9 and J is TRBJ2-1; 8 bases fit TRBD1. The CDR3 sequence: CASSLGTGYNEQFF. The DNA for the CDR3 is TGTGCCAGCAGCTTAGGGACAGGGTACAATGAGCAGTTCTTC.